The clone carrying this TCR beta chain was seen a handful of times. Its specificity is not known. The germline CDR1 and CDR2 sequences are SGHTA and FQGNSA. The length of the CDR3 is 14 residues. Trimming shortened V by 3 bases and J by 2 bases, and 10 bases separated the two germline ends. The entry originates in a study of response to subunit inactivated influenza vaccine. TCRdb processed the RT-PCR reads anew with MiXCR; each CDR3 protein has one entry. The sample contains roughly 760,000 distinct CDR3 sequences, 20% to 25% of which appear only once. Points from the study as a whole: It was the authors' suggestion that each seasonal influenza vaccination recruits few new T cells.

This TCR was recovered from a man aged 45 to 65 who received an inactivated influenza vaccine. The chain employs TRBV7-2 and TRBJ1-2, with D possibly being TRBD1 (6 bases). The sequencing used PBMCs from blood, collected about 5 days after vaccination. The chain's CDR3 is CASSFGTLNYGYTF. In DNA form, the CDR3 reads TGTGCCAGCAGCTTTGGGACATTAAACTATGGCTACACCTTC.